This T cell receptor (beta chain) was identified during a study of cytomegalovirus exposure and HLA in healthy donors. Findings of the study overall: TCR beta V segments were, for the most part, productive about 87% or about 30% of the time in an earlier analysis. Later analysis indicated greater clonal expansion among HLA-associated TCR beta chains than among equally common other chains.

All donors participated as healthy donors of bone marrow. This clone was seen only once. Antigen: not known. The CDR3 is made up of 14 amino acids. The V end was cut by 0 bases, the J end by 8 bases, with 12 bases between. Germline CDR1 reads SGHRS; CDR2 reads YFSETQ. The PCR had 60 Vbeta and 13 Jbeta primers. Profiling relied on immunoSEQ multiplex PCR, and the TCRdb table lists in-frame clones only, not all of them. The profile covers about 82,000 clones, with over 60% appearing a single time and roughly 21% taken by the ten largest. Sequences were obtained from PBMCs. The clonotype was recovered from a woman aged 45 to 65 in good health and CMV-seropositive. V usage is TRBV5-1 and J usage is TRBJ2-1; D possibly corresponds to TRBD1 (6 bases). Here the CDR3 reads CASSLAGDTDEQFF. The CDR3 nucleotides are TGCGCCAGCAGCTTGGCTGGGGACACTGATGAGCAGTTCTTC.